A selection of T cell receptor beta chains follows, all from one sample in a study of Ad26.COV2.S vaccination and SARS-CoV-2 variants. Profiled with immunoSEQ multiplex PCR; TCRdb holds only in-frame clones, not every one. Of 250,000 or so clones in the sample, 87% are singletons; the top ten hold roughly 3%. The sample consisted of peripheral blood, taken in a trial of Ad26.COV2.S vaccine versus placebo. These receptors all come from a person aged 18 to 65 who received the Ad26.COV2.S COVID-19 vaccine or a placebo. Both conserved end residues are part of each CDR3. D genes are given only for firm matches. Clone size, where shown, is once, few, many, or a class for clones that have expanded.

d_gene: .; abundance: .; v_gene: TRBV18; len: 12; j_gene: TRBJ2-3; CDR3nt: TGTGCCAGCTCACCACGTCAGACTAGTAAGGTTTTT; CDR3aa: CASSPRQTSKVF
d_gene: .; abundance: .; v_gene: TRBV6-6; len: 16; j_gene: TRBJ2-2; CDR3nt: TGTGCCAGCAGTTACTCTAGAAGATTAAACACCGGGGAGCTGTTTTTT; CDR3aa: CASSYSRRLNTGELFF
d_gene: TRBD1; abundance: .; v_gene: TRBV13; len: 14; j_gene: TRBJ2-1; CDR3nt: TGTGCCAGCAGCTTGGGACAGGGTGGAACTGAGCAGTTCTTC; CDR3aa: CASSLGQGGTEQFF
d_gene: TRBD1; abundance: .; v_gene: TRBV11-3; len: 20; j_gene: TRBJ1-3; CDR3nt: TGTGCCAGCAGCTTAGAGGATGCCTCTCGACAGGGGTCCTCTGGAAACACCATATATTTT; CDR3aa: CASSLEDASRQGSSGNTIYF
d_gene: TRBD1; abundance: once; v_gene: TRBV10-3; len: 13; j_gene: TRBJ2-7; CDR3nt: TGTGCCACCACCGGGACAGGGTGGGGGGAGCAGTACTTC; CDR3aa: CATTGTGWGEQYF
d_gene: .; abundance: .; v_gene: TRBV7-6; len: 11; j_gene: TRBJ2-1; CDR3nt: TGTGCCAGCAGCCACCTGAGTGAGCAGTTCTTC; CDR3aa: CASSHLSEQFF
d_gene: TRBD1; abundance: .; v_gene: TRBV11-2; len: 13; j_gene: TRBJ2-7; CDR3nt: TGTGCCAGCGGGAGACAGGGAACCTACGAGCAGTACTTC; CDR3aa: CASGRQGTYEQYF
d_gene: .; abundance: .; v_gene: TRBV25-1; len: 13; j_gene: TRBJ1-5; CDR3nt: TGTGCCAGCAGCTTTGGCGGAAATCAGCCCCAGCATTTT; CDR3aa: CASSFGGNQPQHF
d_gene: .; abundance: once; v_gene: TRBV29-1; len: 15; j_gene: TRBJ1-1; CDR3nt: TGCAGCGTGACCGGGAACAGCTTCATGAACACTGAAGCTTTCTTT; CDR3aa: CSVTGNSFMNTEAFF
d_gene: .; abundance: .; v_gene: TRBV7-8; len: 15; j_gene: TRBJ1-5; CDR3nt: TGTGCCAGCAGCACGTGGACAGAAGACAATCAGCCCCAGCATTTT; CDR3aa: CASSTWTEDNQPQHF
d_gene: TRBD1; abundance: .; v_gene: TRBV4-2; len: 16; j_gene: TRBJ1-1; CDR3nt: TGTGCCAGCAGCGCCCGGGACAGGTGGTGGAACACTGAAGCTTTCTTT; CDR3aa: CASSARDRWWNTEAFF
d_gene: .; abundance: .; v_gene: TRBV11-2; len: 17; j_gene: TRBJ2-5; CDR3nt: TGTGCCAGCAGCTTAGGCAGAGGCGGAGGATATCAAGAGACCCAGTACTTC; CDR3aa: CASSLGRGGGYQETQYF
d_gene: TRBD1; abundance: .; v_gene: TRBV29-1; len: 13; j_gene: TRBJ2-4; CDR3nt: TGCAGCGTTATCCGGGACAGTAAAAACATTCAGTACTTC; CDR3aa: CSVIRDSKNIQYF
d_gene: TRBD2; abundance: .; v_gene: TRBV3-1/TRBV3-2; len: 14; j_gene: TRBJ2-1; CDR3nt: TGTGCCAGCCGCTTTGGCGGGAGCTACAATGAGCAGTTCTTC; CDR3aa: CASRFGGSYNEQFF
d_gene: TRBD1; abundance: .; v_gene: TRBV6-5; len: 15; j_gene: TRBJ2-7; CDR3nt: TGTGCCAGCAGGAAATTACAGGGGGAGTCCTACGAGCAGTACTTC; CDR3aa: CASRKLQGESYEQYF
d_gene: TRBD1; abundance: .; v_gene: TRBV5-1; len: 15; j_gene: TRBJ2-2; CDR3nt: TGCGCCAGCAGCTCCGGACAGGGGGCCACCGGGGAGCTGTTTTTT; CDR3aa: CASSSGQGATGELFF
d_gene: TRBD2; abundance: once; v_gene: TRBV6-2/TRBV6-3; len: 15; j_gene: TRBJ2-3; CDR3nt: TGTGCCAGCAGTACCTATAAGCGGGGGACAGATACGCAGTATTTT; CDR3aa: CASSTYKRGTDTQYF
d_gene: TRBD1; abundance: once; v_gene: TRBV6-5; len: 14; j_gene: TRBJ1-1; CDR3nt: TGTGCCAGCAGTCTTACAGGGGGCCGGTCTGAAGCTTTCTTT; CDR3aa: CASSLTGGRSEAFF
d_gene: .; abundance: .; v_gene: TRBV7-2; len: 14; j_gene: TRBJ2-5; CDR3nt: TGTGCCAGCAGCTCAGACCCAGCGTTAGAGACCCAGTACTTC; CDR3aa: CASSSDPALETQYF
d_gene: .; abundance: .; v_gene: TRBV3-1/TRBV3-2; len: 14; j_gene: TRBJ1-1; CDR3nt: TGTGCCAGCAGCTACGGACAGAGGAACACTGAAGCTTTCTTT; CDR3aa: CASSYGQRNTEAFF
d_gene: .; abundance: once; v_gene: TRBV19; len: 10; j_gene: TRBJ1-1; CDR3nt: TGTGCCAGTAGTAATTCTGAAGCTTTCTTT; CDR3aa: CASSNSEAFF
d_gene: TRBD2; abundance: .; v_gene: TRBV7-2; len: 19; j_gene: TRBJ2-5; CDR3nt: TGTGCCAGCAGCTTACAACCATCCCGGTTAGCGGGGAGACAAGAGACCCAGTACTTC; CDR3aa: CASSLQPSRLAGRQETQYF
d_gene: TRBD1; abundance: once; v_gene: TRBV6-1; len: 16; j_gene: TRBJ2-2; CDR3nt: TGTGCCAGCAGTGTCTCCGGGACAGGGATCACCGGGGAGCTGTTTTTT; CDR3aa: CASSVSGTGITGELFF
d_gene: TRBD2; abundance: .; v_gene: TRBV7-3; len: 16; j_gene: TRBJ2-1; CDR3nt: TGTGCCAGCACCCCTAGCGGGGGGGCCTCCTACAATGAGCAGTTCTTC; CDR3aa: CASTPSGGASYNEQFF
d_gene: TRBD1; abundance: .; v_gene: TRBV6-2/TRBV6-3; len: 16; j_gene: TRBJ2-5; CDR3nt: TGTGCCAGCAGTGACGCCGGGACAGGGGGCCAAGAGACCCAGTACTTC; CDR3aa: CASSDAGTGGQETQYF
d_gene: .; abundance: .; v_gene: TRBV19; len: 13; j_gene: TRBJ1-1; CDR3nt: TGTGCCAGTACGCTCGTAATGAACACTGAAGCTTTCTTT; CDR3aa: CASTLVMNTEAFF
d_gene: .; abundance: .; v_gene: TRBV9; len: 14; j_gene: TRBJ2-5; CDR3nt: TGTGCCAGCAGCGTAAGGCCCCGAGGGGAGACCCAGTACTTC; CDR3aa: CASSVRPRGETQYF
d_gene: TRBD1; abundance: .; v_gene: TRBV24-1; len: 15; j_gene: TRBJ2-1; CDR3nt: TGTGCCACCAGTGATGAGGACAGGGGGCAAGATGAGCAGTTCTTC; CDR3aa: CATSDEDRGQDEQFF
d_gene: TRBD2; abundance: .; v_gene: TRBV5-6; len: 17; j_gene: TRBJ2-1; CDR3nt: TGTGCCAGCAGCTTACCCCTGGGGACTAGCGGGAGCCATGAGCAGTTCTTC; CDR3aa: CASSLPLGTSGSHEQFF
d_gene: .; abundance: .; v_gene: TRBV11-1; len: 13; j_gene: TRBJ2-3; CDR3nt: TGTGCCAGCAGCTTCGGGTACACAGATACGCAGTATTTT; CDR3aa: CASSFGYTDTQYF
d_gene: .; abundance: .; v_gene: TRBV6-1; len: 13; j_gene: TRBJ1-2; CDR3nt: TGTGCCAGCAGTTCAGCAGGGGATTATGGCTACACCTTC; CDR3aa: CASSSAGDYGYTF
d_gene: TRBD2; abundance: .; v_gene: TRBV19; len: 19; j_gene: TRBJ2-2; CDR3nt: TGTGCCAGTAGGCCGGGACTAGCGGGAGGGCCTCCGAACACCGGGGAGCTGTTTTTT; CDR3aa: CASRPGLAGGPPNTGELFF
d_gene: .; abundance: .; v_gene: TRBV24-1; len: 17; j_gene: TRBJ2-1; CDR3nt: TGTGCCACCAGTGACCGGAGTGGTAATCCATCCCACAATGAGCAGTTCTTC; CDR3aa: CATSDRSGNPSHNEQFF
d_gene: TRBD1; abundance: .; v_gene: TRBV19; len: 14; j_gene: TRBJ2-1; CDR3nt: TGTGCCAGTAGTATCCGGACAGGGAACGATGAGCAGTTCTTC; CDR3aa: CASSIRTGNDEQFF
d_gene: .; abundance: .; v_gene: TRBV6-5; len: 12; j_gene: TRBJ2-2; CDR3nt: TGTGCCGCCCGAGGGGCGGGCGGGGAGCTGTTTTTT; CDR3aa: CAARGAGGELFF
d_gene: TRBD2; abundance: .; v_gene: TRBV9; len: 16; j_gene: TRBJ2-1; CDR3nt: TGTGCCAGCAGCGTAGAGGGACTAGCGGGAGTCTATGAGCAGTTCTTC; CDR3aa: CASSVEGLAGVYEQFF
d_gene: .; abundance: few; v_gene: TRBV6-2/TRBV6-3; len: 16; j_gene: TRBJ1-5; CDR3nt: TGTGCCAGCAGTTACTTGGGGGGGAGCGGGGGTCAGCCCCAGCATTTT; CDR3aa: CASSYLGGSGGQPQHF